The 30 T cell receptor beta chains listed next were all sequenced from one sample in a study of shared clonotypes between healthy human individuals. Using immunoSEQ multiplex PCR, the repertoire was profiled, and TCRdb retains in-frame clones only, with some absent. The sample has a few million clones, around nine tenths seen once. Sequenced sample: naive CD4+ T cells sorted from blood. Regarding subset: CD45RA+ positively selected. Receptor source: a man younger than 35 in good health.

The gene calls are TRBV18 and TRBJ1-1; possibly TRBD1 for D (6 bases). V lost 4 bases and J lost 1, with 10 bases in between. The CDR3 covers 14 residues. The germline CDR1 and CDR2 sequences are KGHSH and LQKENI. CDR3 in amino acids: CASSLQTGNTEAFF. The CDR3 nucleotides read TGTGCCAGCTCACTCCAGACAGGGAACACTGAAGCTTTCTTT. Supplemented by reference TRBV18 and TRBJ1-1, the full variable domain reads NAGVMQNPRHLVRRRGQEARLRCSPMKGHSHVYWYRQLPEEGLKFMVYLQKENIIDESGMPKERFSAEFPKEGPSILRIQQVVRGDSAAYFCASSLQTGNTEAFFGQGTRLTVV.

The rearrangement links TRBV7-9 to TRBJ1-5; D not certain. Trimming shortened V by 8 bases and J by 6 bases, and 14 bases separated the two germline ends. The germline V gene has CDR1 SEHNR and CDR2 FQNEAQ (reference sequence). The CDR3 totals 13 residues. CDR3 DNA: TGTGCCAGCGCCCCGTCAGTGGGTCAGCCCCAGCATTTT. As protein: CASAPSVGQPQHF. Based on the CDR3 plus reference TRBV7-9 and TRBJ1-5, the full variable domain is DTGVSQNPRHKITKRGQNVTFRCDPISEHNRLYWYRQTLGQGPEFLTYFQNEAQLEKSRLLSDRFSAERPKGSFSTLEIQRTEQGDSAMYLCASAPSVGQPQHFGDGTRLSIL.

This sequence joins TRBV19 and TRBJ1-2; a possible D gene is TRBD1 (5 bases). This CDR3 is 15 amino acids long. With 6 bases removed from V and 4 bases from J, the gap between germline ends came to 18 bases. CDR1 LNHDA and CDR2 SQIVND come from the germline V gene (reference sequence). CDR3 region: CASSPSWGVGYGYTF. CDR3 sequence (DNA): TGTGCCAGTAGCCCCTCATGGGGCGTTGGCTATGGCTACACCTTC.

The chain employs TRBV5-1 and TRBJ1-5; tentatively, D is TRBD1 (6 bases). The CDR3 length is 14 residues. Germline V gene sequence: CDR1 SGHRS, CDR2 YFSETQ. Trimming removed 1 base at V and 6 bases at J, with 11 bases between. CDR3 in amino acids: CASSLTGFGQPQHF. CDR3 nucleotides: TGCGCCAGCAGCTTGACAGGGTTCGGTCAGCCCCAGCATTTT.

To note about this clone: The same CDR3 also results from other DNA sequences found in this sample. The chain combines TRBV7-9 with TRBJ1-1; D is possibly TRBD1 (5 bases). Trimming shortened V by 1 base and J by 1 base, and 7 bases separated the two germline ends. Germline CDR1 and CDR2: SEHNR and FQNEAQ (reference sequence). There are 14 residues in the CDR3. This chain's CDR3 is CASSLGQWNTEAFF. CDR3 DNA: TGTGCCAGCAGCTTAGGACAGTGGAACACTGAAGCTTTCTTT.

The chain uses TRBV5-1 and TRBJ1-5, with D perhaps matching TRBD1 (5 bases). The CDR3 covers 15 residues. In germline, CDR1 is SGHRS, CDR2 YFSETQ. V was trimmed by 0 bases and J by 0 bases, leaving 7 bases between them. CDR3 sequence: CASSLADSSNQPQHF. The CDR3 nucleotides read TGCGCCAGCAGCTTGGCCGACAGTAGCAATCAGCCCCAGCATTTT.

This chain uses TRBV6-1 with TRBJ2-7, with D perhaps matching TRBD1 (6 bases). Germline lookup yields CDR1 MNHNS and CDR2 SASEGT. The V and J ends lost 5 bases and 3 bases respectively, with 17 bases between them. The CDR3 is made up of 15 amino acids. CDR3 bases: TGTGCCAGCAGTCCGGACAGCAGTCCCCTCTACGAGCAGTACTTC. It yields the protein CASSPDSSPLYEQYF.

The chain uses TRBV5-3 and TRBJ1-1; 7 bases match TRBD1. TRBV5-3 is assigned to the ORF class and has an uncertain function. V lost 4 bases and J lost 11; bases outside the gene matches: 20. CDR3 size: 16 residues. CDR3 loop: CARSPDPPRDSHLAFF. In DNA form, the CDR3 reads TGTGCCAGAAGCCCAGACCCGCCCCGGGACAGCCACTTGGCTTTCTTT.

The V call is TRBV7-2, the J call TRBJ1-1, with a possible D match to TRBD1 (5 bases). The CDR3 has 15 amino acids. Germline CDR1 is SGHTA and CDR2 is FQGNSA. Deletions cut 3 bases from V and 5 bases from J, with 16 bases between. CDR3 nucleotides: TGTGCCAGCAGCTTGTATTGGGGGGGGACGACTGAAGCTTTCTTT. This encodes CASSLYWGGTTEAFF.

The rearrangement uses TRBV27 and TRBJ2-2; D is ambiguous. CDR1 MNHEY and CDR2 SMNVEV come from the germline V gene (reference sequence). Trimming left V 6 bases short and J 4 bases short, with 9 bases between. The CDR3 covers 13 residues. Here the CDR3 reads CASRLAVTGELFF. The DNA of the CDR3 is TGTGCCAGCAGGCTGGCGGTCACCGGGGAGCTGTTTTTT.

The chain couples TRBV28 to TRBJ1-2, with D maybe TRBD1 (5 bases). The CDR3 is made up of 13 amino acids. Trimming took 5 bases from V and 1 from J, leaving 8 bases between them. Germline CDR1 is MDHEN and CDR2 is SYDVKM. The CDR3 bases are TGTGCCAGCAGTCCCAGGGATAACTATGGCTACACCTTC. As protein: CASSPRDNYGYTF.

V usage is TRBV11-2 and J usage is TRBJ2-5, with 10 bases fitting TRBD2. V shed 1 base and J 1 base; nucleotides not matched to a gene: 3. Per the germline V gene, CDR1 is SGHAT and CDR2 is FQNNGV. The CDR3 runs to 16 residues. The CDR3 DNA follows: TGTGCCAGCAGCTTAGGGGCTAGCGGGGGCCAAGAGACCCAGTACTTC. Translation gives CASSLGASGGQETQYF.

This clone was picked up a small number of times. Within the sample, other DNA sequences also encode this same CDR3. V and J are TRBV7-6 and TRBJ2-2, with D uncertain. Trimming stripped 5 bases from V and 5 bases from J, with 6 bases between. CDR1 and CDR2 (germline): SGHVS, FNYEAQ. The CDR3 length is 12 residues. CDR3 sequence reads: CASSLGTGELFF. CDR3 nucleotide sequence: TGTGCCAGCAGCCTAGGAACCGGGGAGCTGTTTTTT. The full variable domain, in which reference TRBV7-6 and TRBJ2-2 provide the parts outside the CDR3, is GAGVSQSPRYKVTKRGQDVALRCDPISGHVSLYWYRQALGQGPEFLTYFNYEAQQDKSGLPNDRFSAERPEGSISTLTIQRTEQRDSAMYRCASSLGTGELFFGEGSRLTVL.

This chain joins TRBV10-3 and TRBJ2-3, with D maybe TRBD1 (5 bases). Trimming left V 0 bases short and J 0 bases short, with 10 bases between. The germline gives CDR1 ENHRY, CDR2 SYGVKD. The CDR3 is 16 residues long. The CDR3 DNA is TGTGCCATCAGTGAGTCCGCAGGGCGAAGCACAGATACGCAGTATTTT. Translated: CAISESAGRSTDTQYF.

The V and J genes are TRBV10-3 and TRBJ2-7, with 9 bases matching TRBD2. CDR1 and CDR2 (germline): ENHRY, SYGVKD. Germline trimming cut 2 bases from V and 5 bases from J; bases unmatched to any gene: 4. The CDR3 contains 14 residues. The CDR3 sequence: CAISEVAGVDEQYF. The CDR3 DNA follows: TGTGCCATCAGTGAGGTAGCGGGAGTCGACGAGCAGTACTTC.

V usage is TRBV28 and J usage is TRBJ2-3; 9 bases agree with TRBD2. The V segment lost 4 bases and the J segment 2 bases; nucleotides outside the gene matches: 7. CDR1 MDHEN and CDR2 SYDVKM come from the germline V gene. The CDR3 consists of 16 residues. This CDR3 is CASSSSAGGITDTQYF. CDR3 sequence (DNA): TGTGCCAGCAGTTCCTCAGCGGGGGGAATCACAGATACGCAGTATTTT.

This chain uses TRBV2 with TRBJ2-1; maybe TRBD2 (6 bases). Per the germline V gene, CDR1 is SNHLY and CDR2 is FYNNEI. The germline V and J ends were trimmed by 6 bases and 9 bases, with 18 bases remaining between them. The CDR3 contains 14 residues. The CDR3, as DNA: TGTGCCAGCAGGCGGGAAATTAAGGGAAGTGAGCAGTTCTTC. Its translation is CASRREIKGSEQFF.

The V call is TRBV7-8, the J call TRBJ2-7; TRBD2 matches 15 bases. V was pared by 5 bases and J by 7 bases, with 9 bases of the junction left unmatched. Germline assignment: CDR1 SGHVS and CDR2 FQNEAQ. The CDR3 covers 16 residues. The CDR3 protein is CASSPGGTSGRREQYF. CDR3 sequence (DNA): TGTGCCAGCAGCCCTGGGGGGACTAGCGGGAGGAGGGAGCAGTACTTC.

This clone was seen a single time. The rearrangement uses TRBV2 and TRBJ2-1; 10 bases match TRBD1. V shed 6 bases and J 10 bases; nucleotides not matched to a gene: 6. The CDR3 is made up of 13 amino acids. CDR1 is SNHLY and CDR2 is FYNNEI in the germline V gene. Here the CDR3 DNA reads TGTGCCAGCAGGCCGACAGGGGGCAGGGAGCAGTTCTTC. Amino acids: CASRPTGGREQFF.

The J gene is TRBJ2-7, the V gene TRBV28, with 7 bases aligning to TRBD2. The CDR3 is 14 residues long. J lost 4 bases, V lost 6 bases, and 9 bases had no gene match. Germline CDR1 and CDR2: MDHEN and SYDVKM. In DNA, the CDR3 is TGTGCCAGCAGCCTGGGGGGGGTAAGGTACGAGCAGTACTTC. This encodes CASSLGGVRYEQYF.

V is TRBV2 and J is TRBJ2-1; TRBD1 is a possible D gene (6 bases). V dropped 7 bases and J dropped 9 bases, with 13 bases sitting between them. CDR1 is SNHLY and CDR2 is FYNNEI in the germline V gene. The CDR3 extends over 12 amino acids. The CDR3 loop reads CASKLQGFEQFF. DNA for the CDR3: TGTGCCAGCAAACTACAGGGTTTTGAGCAGTTCTTC.

The CDR3 DNA sequence: TGTGCCAGCAGTGATTTTTCGGGAAGGAAAGAGACCCAGTACTTC. This translates into CASSDFSGRKETQYF. The chain employs TRBV2 and TRBJ2-5, with D perhaps TRBD2 (5 bases). Germline CDR1 reads SNHLY; CDR2 reads FYNNEI. Trimming cost V 3 bases and J 3 bases, with 14 bases left between them. The CDR3 spans 15 residues.

This chain connects TRBV10-3 to TRBJ1-2, with TRBD1 matching over 9 bases. This CDR3 has 15 residues. The junction had 6 bases not matched to a gene; V was cut back by 4 bases and J by 3 bases. CDR1 and CDR2 (germline): ENHRY, SYGVKD. CDR3 nucleotide sequence: TGTGCCATCAGTGCCGGGACAGGGATCGACTATGGCTACACCTTC. Its translation: CAISAGTGIDYGYTF.

V and J are TRBV5-6 and TRBJ1-1; 9 positions match TRBD1. This CDR3 region has 15 residues. The V and J ends lost 4 bases and 6 bases, in that order; junction bases with no gene match: 10. Germline values: CDR1 SGHDT, CDR2 YYEEEE. CDR3 sequence: CASSTDRGIVAEAFF. As DNA, the CDR3 is TGTGCCAGCAGCACGGACAGGGGAATCGTCGCTGAAGCTTTCTTT.

The chain employs TRBV27 and TRBJ2-2, with TRBD1 matching over 7 bases. This CDR3 is 18 amino acids long. Germline V lookup: CDR1 MNHEY, CDR2 SMNVEV (reference sequence). V lost 6 bases to trimming and J lost 1 base; unmatched junction nucleotides: 14. Here the CDR3 DNA reads TGTGCCAGCAGCCAAGGGACAGTCCTCGGAGGGAACACCGGGGAGCTGTTTTTT. Its protein is CASSQGTVLGGNTGELFF.

The chain uses TRBV2 and TRBJ1-3; perhaps TRBD1 as D (5 bases). From germline, CDR1 is SNHLY and CDR2 FYNNEI. The CDR3 runs to 15 residues. V was trimmed by 6 bases and J by 4 bases, leaving 16 bases between them. CDR3 coding DNA: TGTGCCAGCAGCAGGGAACTTGCCGACGGAAACACCATATATTTT. This codes for CASSRELADGNTIYF.

This chain joins TRBV11-2 and TRBJ1-4; 7 positions agree with TRBD1. This CDR3 spans 16 amino acids. V lost 4 bases to trimming and J lost 8 bases; unmatched junction nucleotides: 13. The germline gives CDR1 SGHAT, CDR2 FQNNGV. The CDR3 DNA reads as TGTGCCAGCAGCTCTATCAAGGGGGCGCAGCAGGAAAAACTGTTTTTT. This codes for CASSSIKGAQQEKLFF. The full variable domain, rest sourced from reference TRBV11-2 and TRBJ1-4, is EAGVAQSPRYKIIEKRQSVAFWCNPISGHATLYWYQQILGQGPKLLIQFQNNGVVDDSQLPKDRFSAERLKGVDSTLKIQPAKLEDSAVYLCASSSIKGAQQEKLFFGSGTQLSVL.

The V and J genes are TRBV7-2 and TRBJ1-2; D is ambiguous. The CDR3 loop spans 13 amino acids. Trimming removed 4 bases at V and 8 bases at J, with 14 bases between. Germline lookup yields CDR1 SGHTA and CDR2 FQGNSA. The CDR3 reads CASSSGLAEGYTF. Here the CDR3 DNA reads TGTGCCAGCAGCTCAGGATTGGCGGAAGGCTACACCTTC.

V gene TRBV21-1 combines with J gene TRBJ2-4. TRBV21-1 is shown as a pseudogene. The CDR3 covers 16 residues. CDR3 DNA: TGTGCCAGCAGCAAATCAGGCAGGGAGAGGGTAAACATTCAGTACTTC. Protein product: CASSKSGRERVNIQYF.

This chain uses TRBV30 with TRBJ2-3; D is unclear. Germline CDR1 GTSNPN, CDR2 SVGIG (reference sequence). The germline V and J ends were trimmed by 3 bases and 8 bases, with 12 bases remaining between them. The CDR3 extends over 12 amino acids. CDR3 in amino acids: CAWRQIKGTQYF. The CDR3 region has the DNA TGTGCCTGGAGGCAGATCAAGGGTACGCAGTATTTT.